A selection of T cell receptor beta chains follows, all from one sample in a study of shared clonotypes between healthy human individuals. Clones were sequenced by immunoSEQ multiplex PCR, and TCRdb holds only the in-frame ones, with some missing. This table holds 500,000 to 550,000 clones, around 95% found once. Sequencing input: naive CD4+ T cells sorted from blood. These receptors originate from a woman aged 30 to 39 in good health. The CDR3 runs from the conserved cysteine through the conserved F or W. Not all rows give a size; the values are once, few, many and, for expanded clones, a class.

v_call | clone_size | cdr3_aa
TRBV10-3 | NA | CAISGTYEQYF
TRBV5-8 | NA | CASSLDRGNRNQPQHF
TRBV9 | NA | CASGRGTSGNYEQYF
TRBV15 | NA | CATSRKPGLAALSPSYEQYF
TRBV28 | NA | CASIGAGTTYEQYF
TRBV27 | NA | CASSFAGSNQPQHF
TRBV10-1 | NA | CATTDPATSTQYF
TRBV18 | NA | CASSPDFGANVLTF
TRBV29-1 | NA | CSVEVQGNYGYTF
TRBV16 | NA | CASSQSMGYEQYF
TRBV12-5 | NA | CASEPSWEQYF
TRBV4-1 | NA | CASSQDQGTVSYEQYF
TRBV4-1 | NA | CASSQAGLARETQYF
TRBV27 | NA | CASSLSSGFSNYGYTF
TRBV15 | NA | CATSRGGTGGRNTIYF
TRBV5-1 | NA | CASRQGTSVETQYF
TRBV28 | NA | CASTTGGASYEQYF
TRBV19 | NA | CASSIQLFSGANVLTF
TRBV19 | NA | CASSIQGIETQYF
TRBV11-2 | NA | CASSEQELYGYTF
TRBV18 | NA | CASSLPGSGNYGYTF
TRBV11-1 | NA | CASSRAGTGGTEAFF
TRBV6-1 | NA | CASLRQEPYEQYF
TRBV18 | once | CASSRQTGGSYEQYF
TRBV21-1 | NA | CASSNSGGGRLWADTQYF